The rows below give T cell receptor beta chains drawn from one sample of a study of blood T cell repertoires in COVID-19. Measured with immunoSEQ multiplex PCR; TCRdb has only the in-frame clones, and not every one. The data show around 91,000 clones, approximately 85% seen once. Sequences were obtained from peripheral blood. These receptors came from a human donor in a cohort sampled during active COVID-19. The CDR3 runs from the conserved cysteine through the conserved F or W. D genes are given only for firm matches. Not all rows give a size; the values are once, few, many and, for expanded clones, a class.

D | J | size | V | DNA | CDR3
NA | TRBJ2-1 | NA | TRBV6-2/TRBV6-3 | TGTGCCAGCAGCTCCCCCGTACTTCACAATGAGCAGTTCTTC | CASSSPVLHNEQFF
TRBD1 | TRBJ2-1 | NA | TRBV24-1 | TGTGCCACCAGTGATTTCGGGACAGACAACAATGAGCAGTTCTTC | CATSDFGTDNNEQFF
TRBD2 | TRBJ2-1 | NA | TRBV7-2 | TGTGCCAGCACGGTAGCGGGAGTCAATGAGCAGTTCTTC | CASTVAGVNEQFF
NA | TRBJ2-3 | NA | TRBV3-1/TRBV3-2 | TGTGCCAGCAGCCAAGTCGGGGTTGGCACAGATACGCAGTATTTT | CASSQVGVGTDTQYF
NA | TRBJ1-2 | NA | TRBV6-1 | TGTGCCAGCAGTGAAGCAGCAGGGCCCTATGGCTACACCTTC | CASSEAAGPYGYTF
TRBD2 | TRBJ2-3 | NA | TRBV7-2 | TGTGCCAGCAGCAAGGACCTAGCGGGAGGGGGATATACGCAGTATTTT | CASSKDLAGGGYTQYF
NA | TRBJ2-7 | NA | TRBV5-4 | TGTGCCAGCAGCTTGGATCGGGTAGGGGACGAGCAGTACTTC | CASSLDRVGDEQYF
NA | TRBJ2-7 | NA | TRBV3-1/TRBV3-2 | TGTGCCAGCAGCCAAGATCGAGCCTCCTCCTACGAGCAGTACTTC | CASSQDRASSYEQYF
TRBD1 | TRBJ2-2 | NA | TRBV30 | TGTGCCTGGAGTCCGACAGGGAGAGCCGGGGAGCTGTTTTTT | CAWSPTGRAGELFF
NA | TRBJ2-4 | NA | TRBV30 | TGTGCCTGGAGTGCGGGACGGCGACTAGTTGCCAAAAACATTCAGTACTTC | CAWSAGRRLVAKNIQYF
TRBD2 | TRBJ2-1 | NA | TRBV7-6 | TGTGCCAGCAGCTTAGGGGCGGGGGGCTCACGTAATGAGCAGTTCTTC | CASSLGAGGSRNEQFF
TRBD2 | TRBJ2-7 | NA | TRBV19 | TGTGCCAGTAGCAACGGACTAGCAGCCGAGCAGTACTTC | CASSNGLAAEQYF
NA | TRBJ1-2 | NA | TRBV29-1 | TGCAGCGTTCGGCCAGGGTTACCCTTC | CSVRPGLPF
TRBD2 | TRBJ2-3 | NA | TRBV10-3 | TGTGCCATCAGTGCTACTAGCGGCCCCACAGATACGCAGTATTTT | CAISATSGPTDTQYF
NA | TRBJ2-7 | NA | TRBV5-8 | TGTGCCAGCAGCTTCTACAGGGCCTCTGTCCTCTACGAGCAGTACTTC | CASSFYRASVLYEQYF
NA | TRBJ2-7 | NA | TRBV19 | TGTGCCAGTAGTATAATCGGCAGGGGCTCCGAGCAGTACTTC | CASSIIGRGSEQYF
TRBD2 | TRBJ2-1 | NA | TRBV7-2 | TGTGCCAGCAGCTTCCCCCTGGGCGCGGGAGGCAATGAGCAGTTCTTC | CASSFPLGAGGNEQFF
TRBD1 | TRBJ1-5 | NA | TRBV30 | TGTGCCTTAGGACAGGGCAGTAATCAGCCCCAGCATTTT | CALGQGSNQPQHF
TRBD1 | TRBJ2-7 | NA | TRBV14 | TGTGCCAGCAGCCTAATCCTACTACAGGGGTCTCCTATCTCCTACGAGCAGTACTTC | CASSLILLQGSPISYEQYF
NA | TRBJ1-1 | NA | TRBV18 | TGTGCCAGCTCACCACAAGAGAAGGGGGGGGGAGCTTTCTTT | CASSPQEKGGGAFF
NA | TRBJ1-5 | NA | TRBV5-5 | TGTGCCAGCGGGTGGGGGGAGAATCAGCCCCAGCATTTT | CASGWGENQPQHF
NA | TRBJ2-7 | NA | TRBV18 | TGTGCCAGCTCACCAGGGCAACAGACCTACGAGCAGTACTTC | CASSPGQQTYEQYF
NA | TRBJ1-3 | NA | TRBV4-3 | TGCGCCAGCAGCCAAGATCCCCAATCAAGGCAGGCTGGAAACACCATATATTTT | CASSQDPQSRQAGNTIYF
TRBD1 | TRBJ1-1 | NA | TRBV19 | TGTGCCAGTGAATCGGGACAGATCGTCGCTGAAGCTTTCTTT | CASESGQIVAEAFF
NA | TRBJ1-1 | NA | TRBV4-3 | TGCGCCAGCAGCCTCTTGGGGCGCAACACTGAAGCTTTCTTT | CASSLLGRNTEAFF
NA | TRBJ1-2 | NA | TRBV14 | TGTGCCAGCAGCCAGGGGCGGAACTATGGCTACACCTTC | CASSQGRNYGYTF
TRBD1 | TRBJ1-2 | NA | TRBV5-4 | TGTGCCAGCAGCCCAGAGGGGGCCCGTGGCTACACCTTC | CASSPEGARGYTF
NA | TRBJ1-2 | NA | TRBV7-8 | TGTGCCAGCAGCTATCTCAGGGATGGCTACACCTTC | CASSYLRDGYTF
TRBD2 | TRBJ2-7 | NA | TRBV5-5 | TGTGCCAGCAGCGAGACTAGCGGAGCCGCCTACGAGCAGTACTTC | CASSETSGAAYEQYF
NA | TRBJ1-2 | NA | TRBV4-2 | TGTGCCAGCAGCCTGGGGAGGGACATCCCGTTGGGCTACACCTTC | CASSLGRDIPLGYTF
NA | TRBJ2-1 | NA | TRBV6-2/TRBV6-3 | TGTGCCAGCAGTGCGGGGCCCGATTACAATGAGCAGTTCTTC | CASSAGPDYNEQFF
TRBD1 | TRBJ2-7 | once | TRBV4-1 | TGCGCCAGCAGCCACAACAAGGGCGGGACAGGGGGCACTTACGAGCAGTACTTC | CASSHNKGGTGGTYEQYF
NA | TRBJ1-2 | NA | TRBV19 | TGTGCCAGTAGTCTTCAGGGGTCTAACTATGGCTACACCTTC | CASSLQGSNYGYTF
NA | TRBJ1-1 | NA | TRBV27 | TGTGCCAGCAGTTTAAGTGGGTGGGGAGGTGAAGCTTTCTTT | CASSLSGWGGEAFF
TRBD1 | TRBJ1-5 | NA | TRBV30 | TGTGCCTGGAGTGATGGACAGGGGTTCCAGCCCCAGCATTTT | CAWSDGQGFQPQHF
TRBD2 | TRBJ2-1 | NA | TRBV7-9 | TGTGCCAGCAGAAGTTCAGTGACGGGCGGGAGATTCTATGAGCAGTTCTTC | CASRSSVTGGRFYEQFF
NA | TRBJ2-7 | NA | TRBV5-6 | TGTGCCAGCAGCTACTCGGGCAGACTGGCGGGTTTTGGGCAGTACTTC | CASSYSGRLAGFGQYF
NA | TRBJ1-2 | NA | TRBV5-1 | TGCGCCAGCAGCTGGGGCCCCAAGGGGATCGTTAACTATGGCTACACCTTC | CASSWGPKGIVNYGYTF
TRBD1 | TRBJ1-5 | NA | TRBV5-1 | TGCGCCAGCAGCTTGAGTGGGGACAGCCATCAGCCCCAGCATTTT | CASSLSGDSHQPQHF
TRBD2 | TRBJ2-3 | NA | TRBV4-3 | TGCGCCAGCAGCCAAGATCGGGCGGGGGGGCGAGATACGCAGTATTTT | CASSQDRAGGRDTQYF
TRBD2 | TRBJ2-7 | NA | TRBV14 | TGTGCCAGCAACCGACAGCGGGGGGGCGAGCAGTACTTC | CASNRQRGGEQYF
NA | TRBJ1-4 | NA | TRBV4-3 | TGCGCCAGCAGCCCAGACCCGGCAACTAATGAAAAACTGTTTTTT | CASSPDPATNEKLFF